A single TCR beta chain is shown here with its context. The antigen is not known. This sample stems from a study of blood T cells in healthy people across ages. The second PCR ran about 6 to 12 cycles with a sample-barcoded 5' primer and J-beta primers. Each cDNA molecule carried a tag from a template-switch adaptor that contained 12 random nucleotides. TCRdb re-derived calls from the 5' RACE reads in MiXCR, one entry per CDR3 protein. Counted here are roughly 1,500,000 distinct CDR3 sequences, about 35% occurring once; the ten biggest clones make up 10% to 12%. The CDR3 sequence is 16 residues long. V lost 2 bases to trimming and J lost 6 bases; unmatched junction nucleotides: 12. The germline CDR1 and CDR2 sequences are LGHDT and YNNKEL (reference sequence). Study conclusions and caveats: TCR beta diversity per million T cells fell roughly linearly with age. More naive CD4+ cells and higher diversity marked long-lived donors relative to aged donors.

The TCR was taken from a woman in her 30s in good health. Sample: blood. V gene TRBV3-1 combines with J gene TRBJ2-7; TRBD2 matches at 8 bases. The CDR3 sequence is CASSQLPGLERGEQYF. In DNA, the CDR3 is TGTGCCAGCAGCCAACTTCCGGGACTAGAGAGGGGCGAGCAGTACTTC.